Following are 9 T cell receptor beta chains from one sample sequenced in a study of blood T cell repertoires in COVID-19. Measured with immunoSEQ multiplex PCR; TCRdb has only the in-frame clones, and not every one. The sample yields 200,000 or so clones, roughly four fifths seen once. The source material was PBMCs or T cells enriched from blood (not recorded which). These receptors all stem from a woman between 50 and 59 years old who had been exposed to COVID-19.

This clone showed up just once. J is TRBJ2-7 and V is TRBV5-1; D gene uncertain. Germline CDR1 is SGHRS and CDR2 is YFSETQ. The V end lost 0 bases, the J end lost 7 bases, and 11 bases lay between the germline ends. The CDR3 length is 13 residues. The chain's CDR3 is CASSLESGREQYF. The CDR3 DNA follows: TGCGCCAGCAGCTTGGAATCCGGTCGGGAGCAGTACTTC.

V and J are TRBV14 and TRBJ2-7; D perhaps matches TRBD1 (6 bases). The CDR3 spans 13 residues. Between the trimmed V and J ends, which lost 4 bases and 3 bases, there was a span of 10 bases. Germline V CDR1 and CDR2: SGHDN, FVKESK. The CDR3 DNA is TGTGCCAGCAGCCCGGGACACATCTACGAGCAGTACTTC. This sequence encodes CASSPGHIYEQYF. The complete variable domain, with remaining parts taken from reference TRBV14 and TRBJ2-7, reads EAGVTQFPSHSVIEKGQTVTLRCDPISGHDNLYWYRRVMGKEIKFLLHFVKESKQDESGMPNNRFLAERTGGTYSTLKVQPAELEDSGVYFCASSPGHIYEQYFGPGTRLTVT.

The CDR3 loop reads CARETGTDYGYTF. The CDR3 DNA sequence: TGTGCCAGAGAGACCGGGACAGACTATGGCTACACCTTC. The rearrangement joins TRBV28 to TRBJ1-2, with TRBD1 matching over 7 bases. Trimming at V came to 9 bases and at J to 3 bases, leaving 7 bases not matched to a gene. The CDR3 loop spans 13 amino acids. Germline lookup yields CDR1 MDHEN and CDR2 SYDVKM.

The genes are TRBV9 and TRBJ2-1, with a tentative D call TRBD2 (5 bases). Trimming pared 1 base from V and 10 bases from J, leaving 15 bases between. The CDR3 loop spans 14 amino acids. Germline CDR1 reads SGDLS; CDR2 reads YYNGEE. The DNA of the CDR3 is TGTGCCAGCAGCGTATCAGCAGCCCCGGGGGAGCAGTTCTTC. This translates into CASSVSAAPGEQFF. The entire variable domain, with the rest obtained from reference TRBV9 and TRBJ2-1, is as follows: DSGVTQTPKHLITATGQRVTLRCSPRSGDLSVYWYQQSLDQGLQFLIQYYNGEERAKGNILERFSAQQFPDLHSELNLSSLELGDSALYFCASSVSAAPGEQFFGPGTRLTVL.

CDR3 in DNA: TGCAGCGTTATGACAGCGGTCTACGGGGGCTATGGCTACACCTTC. It is translated as CSVMTAVYGGYGYTF. The chain uses TRBV29-1 and TRBJ1-2; weak D call: TRBD1 (5 bases). Germline V gene lookup returns CDR1 SQVTM and CDR2 ANQGSEA. Trimming left V 5 bases short and J 4 bases short, with 20 bases between. This CDR3 has 15 residues.

The CDR3 loop is CASSFRWAGGPQETQYF. The CDR3 DNA is TGTGCCAGCAGCTTTCGTTGGGCGGGGGGGCCCCAAGAGACCCAGTACTTC. The chain has TRBV5-6 and TRBJ2-5; 9 bases align to TRBD2. V lost 2 bases, J lost 1 base, and 9 bases stayed unmatched. Germline V lookup: CDR1 SGHDT, CDR2 YYEEEE. The CDR3 is 17 residues long.

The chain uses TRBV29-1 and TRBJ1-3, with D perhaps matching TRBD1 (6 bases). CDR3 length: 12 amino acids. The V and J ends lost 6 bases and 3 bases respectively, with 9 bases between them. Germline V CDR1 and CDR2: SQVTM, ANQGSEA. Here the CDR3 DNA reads TGCAGCGTACGGACAGATGGAAACACCATATATTTT. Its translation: CSVRTDGNTIYF.

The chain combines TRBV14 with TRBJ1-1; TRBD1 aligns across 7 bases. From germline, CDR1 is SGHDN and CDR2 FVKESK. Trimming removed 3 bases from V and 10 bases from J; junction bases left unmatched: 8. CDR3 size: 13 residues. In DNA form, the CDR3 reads TGTGCCAGCAGCCACGCTAGGACAGGAGGAGCTTTCTTT. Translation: CASSHARTGGAFF.

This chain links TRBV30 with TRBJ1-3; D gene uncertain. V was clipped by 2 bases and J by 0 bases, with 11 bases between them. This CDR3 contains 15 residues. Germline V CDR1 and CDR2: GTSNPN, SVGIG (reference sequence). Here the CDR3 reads CAWSPDFFSGNTIYF. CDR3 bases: TGTGCCTGGAGTCCCGACTTCTTCTCTGGAAACACCATATATTTT.